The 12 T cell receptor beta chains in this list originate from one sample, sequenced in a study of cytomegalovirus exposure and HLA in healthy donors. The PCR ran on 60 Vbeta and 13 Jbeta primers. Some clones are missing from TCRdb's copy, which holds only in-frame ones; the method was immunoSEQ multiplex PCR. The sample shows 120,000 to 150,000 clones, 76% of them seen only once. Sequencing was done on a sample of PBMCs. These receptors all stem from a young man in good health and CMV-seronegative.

The CDR3 protein is CASSFGQKDTDTQYF. The CDR3 nucleotides are TGTGCCAGCAGCTTTGGACAGAAAGACACAGATACGCAGTATTTT. The chain is built from TRBV7-6 and TRBJ2-3, with D maybe TRBD1 (6 bases). Germline V gives CDR1 SGHVS, CDR2 FNYEAQ. The CDR3 is 15 residues long. V shed 3 bases and J shed 2 bases, with 12 bases lying between them.

The CDR3 protein is CASSPGGLNTGELFF. The CDR3 DNA reads TGTGCCAGCAGCCCAGGAGGGCTGAACACCGGGGAGCTGTTTTTT. The chain carries TRBV5-4 and TRBJ2-2; possible D gene TRBD2, 6 bases. CDR1 and CDR2 (germline): SGHNT, YYREEE (reference sequence). This CDR3 contains 15 residues. V lost 4 bases to trimming and J lost 1 base, with 11 bases between them.

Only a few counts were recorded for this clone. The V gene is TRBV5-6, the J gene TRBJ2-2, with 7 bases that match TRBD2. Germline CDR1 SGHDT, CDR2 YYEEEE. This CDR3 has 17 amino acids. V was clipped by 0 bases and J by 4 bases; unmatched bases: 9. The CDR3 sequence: CASSLGQGAGFTGELFF. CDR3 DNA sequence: TGTGCCAGCAGCTTGGGTCAGGGAGCGGGGTTCACCGGGGAGCTGTTTTTT.

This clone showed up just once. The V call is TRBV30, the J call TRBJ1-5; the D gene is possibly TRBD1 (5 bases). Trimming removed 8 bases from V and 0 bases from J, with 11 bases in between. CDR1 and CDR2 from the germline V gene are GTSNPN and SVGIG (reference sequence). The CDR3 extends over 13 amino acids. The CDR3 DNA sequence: TGTGCCCGCCCCAGGGTTAGCAATCAGCCCCAGCATTTT. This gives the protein CARPRVSNQPQHF.

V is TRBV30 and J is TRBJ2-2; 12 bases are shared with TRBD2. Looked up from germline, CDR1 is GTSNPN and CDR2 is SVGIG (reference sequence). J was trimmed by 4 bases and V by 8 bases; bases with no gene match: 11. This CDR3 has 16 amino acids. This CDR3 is CARGPGLAGVTGELFF. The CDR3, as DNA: TGTGCCCGAGGCCCGGGACTAGCGGGCGTCACCGGGGAGCTGTTTTTT.

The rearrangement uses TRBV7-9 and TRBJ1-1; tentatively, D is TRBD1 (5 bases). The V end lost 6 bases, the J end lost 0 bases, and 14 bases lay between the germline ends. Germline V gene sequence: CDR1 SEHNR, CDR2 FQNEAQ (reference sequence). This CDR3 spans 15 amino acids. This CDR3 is CASRPQGFVNTEAFF. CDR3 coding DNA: TGTGCCAGCAGACCTCAGGGTTTCGTGAACACTGAAGCTTTCTTT.

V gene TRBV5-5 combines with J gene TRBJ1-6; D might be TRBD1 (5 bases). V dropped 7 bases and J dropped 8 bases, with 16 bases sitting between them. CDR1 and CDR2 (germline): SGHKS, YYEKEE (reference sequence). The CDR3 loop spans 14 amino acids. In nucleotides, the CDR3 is TGTGCCAGCCTCAGGGTCCAAACGGATTCACCCCTCCACTTT. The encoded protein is CASLRVQTDSPLHF.

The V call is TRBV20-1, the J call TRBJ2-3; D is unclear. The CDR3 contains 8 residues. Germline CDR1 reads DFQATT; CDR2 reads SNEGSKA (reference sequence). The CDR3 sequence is CGIDTQYF. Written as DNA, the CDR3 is TGCGGCATAGATACGCAGTATTTT.

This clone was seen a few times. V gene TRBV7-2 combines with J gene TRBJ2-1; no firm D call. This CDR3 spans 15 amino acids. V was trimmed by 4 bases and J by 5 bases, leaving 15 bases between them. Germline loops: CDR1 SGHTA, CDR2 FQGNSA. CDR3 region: CASSSIPTINNEQFF. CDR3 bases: TGTGCCAGCAGCTCCATCCCGACAATAAACAATGAGCAGTTCTTC. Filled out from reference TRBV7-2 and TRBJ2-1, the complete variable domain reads GAGVSQSPSNKVTEKGKDVELRCDPISGHTALYWYRQSLGQGLEFLIYFQGNSAPDKSGLPSDRFSAERTGGSVSTLTIQRTQQEDSAVYLCASSSIPTINNEQFFGPGTRLTVL.

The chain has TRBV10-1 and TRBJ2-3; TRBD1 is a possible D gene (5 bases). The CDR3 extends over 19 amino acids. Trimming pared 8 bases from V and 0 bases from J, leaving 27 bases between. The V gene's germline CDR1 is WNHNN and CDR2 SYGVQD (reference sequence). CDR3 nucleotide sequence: TGCGCCAGCCCGGAACAAGGGGCAGAGCCTACCCAAAGCACAGATACGCAGTATTTT. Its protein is CASPEQGAEPTQSTDTQYF.

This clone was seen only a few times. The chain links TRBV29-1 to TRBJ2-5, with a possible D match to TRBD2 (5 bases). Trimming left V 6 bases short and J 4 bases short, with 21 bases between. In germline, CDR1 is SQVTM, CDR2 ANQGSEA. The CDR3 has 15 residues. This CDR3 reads CSVGGRGLGGETQYF. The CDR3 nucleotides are TGCAGCGTAGGAGGACGAGGACTGGGTGGAGAGACCCAGTACTTC.

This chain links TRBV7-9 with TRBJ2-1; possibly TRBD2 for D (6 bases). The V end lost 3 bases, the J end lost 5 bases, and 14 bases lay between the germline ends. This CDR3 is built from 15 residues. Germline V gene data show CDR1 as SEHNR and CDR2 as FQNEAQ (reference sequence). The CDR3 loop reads CASSFVSGEHNEQFF. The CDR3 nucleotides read TGTGCCAGCAGCTTTGTGTCGGGGGAACACAATGAGCAGTTCTTC.